This T cell receptor beta chain was found in a study of cytomegalovirus exposure and HLA in healthy donors. Broader study findings: Further analysis, carried out later, found HLA-associated TCR beta chains more clonally expanded than equally common other chains.

Remarks on this clone: What it binds is unknown.

Germline CDR1 and CDR2: ENHRY and SYGVKD. The junction had 5 bases not matched to a gene; V was cut back by 8 bases and J by 2 bases. CDR3 length equals 13 residues. The PCR was carried out with 60 Vbeta primers and 13 Jbeta primers. Profiled with immunoSEQ multiplex PCR; TCRdb holds only in-frame clones, not every one. The sample spans 80,000 to 95,000 clones; the ten largest clones claim about 1.1%. What was sequenced was PBMCs. This sequence originates from a woman aged 25 to 39 in good health and CMV-seronegative. This sequence joins TRBV10-3 and TRBJ2-5; TRBD2 matches at 7 bases. CDR3 sequence: CAIGSGGQETQYF. CDR3 DNA sequence: TGTGCCATCGGGTCCGGGGGGCAAGAGACCCAGTACTTC.